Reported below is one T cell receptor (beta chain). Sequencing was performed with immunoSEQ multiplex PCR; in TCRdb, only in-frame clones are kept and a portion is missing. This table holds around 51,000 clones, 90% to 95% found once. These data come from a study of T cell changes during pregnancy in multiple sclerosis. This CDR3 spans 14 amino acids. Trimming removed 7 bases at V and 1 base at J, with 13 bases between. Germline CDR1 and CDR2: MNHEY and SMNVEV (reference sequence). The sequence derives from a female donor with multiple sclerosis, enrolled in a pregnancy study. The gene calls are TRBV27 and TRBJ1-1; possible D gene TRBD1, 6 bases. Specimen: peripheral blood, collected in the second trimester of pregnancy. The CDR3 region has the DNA TGTGCCAGCATAACAGGGAGCGGGAACACTGAAGCTTTCTTT. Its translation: CASITGSGNTEAFF.